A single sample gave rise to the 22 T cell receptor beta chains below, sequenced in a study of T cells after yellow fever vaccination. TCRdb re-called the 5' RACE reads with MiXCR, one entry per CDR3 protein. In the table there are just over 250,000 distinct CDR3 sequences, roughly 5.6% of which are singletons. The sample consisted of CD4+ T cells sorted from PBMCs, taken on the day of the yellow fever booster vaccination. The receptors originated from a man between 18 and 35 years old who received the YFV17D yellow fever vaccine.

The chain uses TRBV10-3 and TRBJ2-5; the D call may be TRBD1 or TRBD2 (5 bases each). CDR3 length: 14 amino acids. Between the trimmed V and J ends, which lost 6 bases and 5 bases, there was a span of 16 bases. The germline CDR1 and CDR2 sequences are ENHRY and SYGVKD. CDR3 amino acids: CAIRKGGAGETQYF. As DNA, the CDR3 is TGTGCCATCAGGAAAGGAGGAGCAGGGGAGACCCAGTACTTC.

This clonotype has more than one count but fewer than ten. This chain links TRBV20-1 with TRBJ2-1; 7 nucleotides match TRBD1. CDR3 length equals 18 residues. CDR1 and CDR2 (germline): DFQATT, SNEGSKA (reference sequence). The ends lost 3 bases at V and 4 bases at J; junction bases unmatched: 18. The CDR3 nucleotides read TGCAGTGCTAGGAGACCCCGACAGGGAATTTATGGGTACAATGAGCAGTTCTTC. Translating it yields CSARRPRQGIYGYNEQFF.

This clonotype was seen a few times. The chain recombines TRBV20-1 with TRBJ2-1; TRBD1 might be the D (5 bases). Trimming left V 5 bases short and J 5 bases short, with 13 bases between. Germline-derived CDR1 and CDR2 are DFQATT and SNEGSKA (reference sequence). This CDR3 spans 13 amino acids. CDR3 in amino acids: CSAPYQGHNEQFF. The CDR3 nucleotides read TGCAGTGCTCCCTACCAGGGCCACAATGAGCAGTTCTTC.

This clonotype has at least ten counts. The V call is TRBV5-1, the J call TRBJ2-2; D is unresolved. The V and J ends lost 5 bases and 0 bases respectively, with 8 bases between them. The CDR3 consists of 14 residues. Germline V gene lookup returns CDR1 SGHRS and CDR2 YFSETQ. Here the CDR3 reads CASREGPNTGELFF. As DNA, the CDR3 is TGCGCCAGCAGGGAAGGCCCGAACACCGGGGAGCTGTTTTTT.

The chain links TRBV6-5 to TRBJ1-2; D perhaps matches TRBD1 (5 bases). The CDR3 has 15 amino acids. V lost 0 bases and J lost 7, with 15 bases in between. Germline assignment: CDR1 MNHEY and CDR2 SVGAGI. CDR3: CASSYSERQGGGYTF. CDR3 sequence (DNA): TGTGCCAGCAGTTACTCCGAACGCCAGGGAGGTGGCTACACCTTC.

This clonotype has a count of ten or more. The CDR3 bases are TGTGCCAGCAGGGGACCTATCCAAGAGACCCAGTACTTC. Protein sequence: CASRGPIQETQYF. V usage is TRBV7-2 and J usage is TRBJ2-5; D may be TRBD1 or TRBD2 (5 bases each). CDR3 length: 13 amino acids. Between the trimmed V and J ends, which lost 6 bases and 1 base, there was a span of 9 bases. Germline V gene sequence: CDR1 SGHTA, CDR2 FQGNSA.

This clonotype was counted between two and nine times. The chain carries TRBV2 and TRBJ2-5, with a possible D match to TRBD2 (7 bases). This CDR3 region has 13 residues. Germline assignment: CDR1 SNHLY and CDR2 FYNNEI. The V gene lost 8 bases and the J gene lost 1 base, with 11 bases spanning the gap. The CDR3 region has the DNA TGTGCCAGCGCCCGGGGGGCCCAAGAGACCCAGTACTTC. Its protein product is CASARGAQETQYF.

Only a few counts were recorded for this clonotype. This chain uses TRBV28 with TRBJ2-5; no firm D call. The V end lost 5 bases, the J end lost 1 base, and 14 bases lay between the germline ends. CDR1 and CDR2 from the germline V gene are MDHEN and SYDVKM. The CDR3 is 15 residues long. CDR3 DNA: TGTGCCAGCAGTCTCTGGACCGCCTCCCAAGAGACCCAGTACTTC. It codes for CASSLWTASQETQYF.

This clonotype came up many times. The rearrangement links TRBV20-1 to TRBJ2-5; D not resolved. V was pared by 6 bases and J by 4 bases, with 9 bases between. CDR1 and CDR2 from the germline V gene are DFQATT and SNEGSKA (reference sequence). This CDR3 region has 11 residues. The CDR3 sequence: CSANPGETQYF. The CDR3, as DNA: TGCAGTGCCAACCCGGGAGAGACCCAGTACTTC.

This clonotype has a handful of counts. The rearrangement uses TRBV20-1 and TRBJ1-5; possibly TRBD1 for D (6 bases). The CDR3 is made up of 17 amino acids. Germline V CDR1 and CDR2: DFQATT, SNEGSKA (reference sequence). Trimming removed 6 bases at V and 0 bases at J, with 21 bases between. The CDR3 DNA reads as TGCAGTGCCTGGGCAGGGGCCCTCCGGCATAGCAATCAGCCCCAGCATTTT. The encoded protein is CSAWAGALRHSNQPQHF.

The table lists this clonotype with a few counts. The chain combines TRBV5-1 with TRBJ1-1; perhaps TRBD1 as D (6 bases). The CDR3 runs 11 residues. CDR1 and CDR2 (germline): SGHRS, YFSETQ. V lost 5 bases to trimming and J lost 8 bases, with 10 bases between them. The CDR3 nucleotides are TGCGCCAGCAGTAAAGACAGGGAAGCTTTCTTT. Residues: CASSKDREAFF. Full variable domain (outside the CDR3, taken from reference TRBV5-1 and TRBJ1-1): KAGVTQTPRYLIKTRGQQVTLSCSPISGHRSVSWYQQTPGQGLQFLFEYFSETQRNKGNFPGRFSGRQFSNSRSEMNVSTLELGDSALYLCASSKDREAFFGQGTRLTVV.

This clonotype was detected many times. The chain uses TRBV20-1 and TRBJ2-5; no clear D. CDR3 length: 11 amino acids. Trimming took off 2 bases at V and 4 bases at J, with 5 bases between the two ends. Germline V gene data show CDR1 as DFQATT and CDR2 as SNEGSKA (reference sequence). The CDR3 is CSARTLETQYF. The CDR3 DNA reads TGCAGTGCTAGAACTCTAGAGACCCAGTACTTC.

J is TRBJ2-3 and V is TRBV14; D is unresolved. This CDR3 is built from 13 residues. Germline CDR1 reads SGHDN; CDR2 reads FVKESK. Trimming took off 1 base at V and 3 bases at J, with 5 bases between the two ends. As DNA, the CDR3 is TGTGCCAGCAGCCAAGGGGCGACAGATACGCAGTATTTT. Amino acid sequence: CASSQGATDTQYF.

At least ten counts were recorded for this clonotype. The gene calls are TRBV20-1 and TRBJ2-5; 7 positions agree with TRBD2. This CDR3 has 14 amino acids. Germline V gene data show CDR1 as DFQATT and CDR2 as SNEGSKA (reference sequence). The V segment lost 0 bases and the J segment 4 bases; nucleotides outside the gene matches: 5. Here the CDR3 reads CSARDLSSGETQYF. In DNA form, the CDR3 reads TGCAGTGCTAGAGATCTGTCTAGCGGAGAGACCCAGTACTTC.

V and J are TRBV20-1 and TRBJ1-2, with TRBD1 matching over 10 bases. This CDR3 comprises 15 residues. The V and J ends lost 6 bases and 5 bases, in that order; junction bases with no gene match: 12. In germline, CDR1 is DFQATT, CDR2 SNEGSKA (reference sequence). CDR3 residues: CSALDRGTGDYGYTF. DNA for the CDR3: TGCAGTGCCCTCGATCGTGGGACAGGGGATTATGGCTACACCTTC.

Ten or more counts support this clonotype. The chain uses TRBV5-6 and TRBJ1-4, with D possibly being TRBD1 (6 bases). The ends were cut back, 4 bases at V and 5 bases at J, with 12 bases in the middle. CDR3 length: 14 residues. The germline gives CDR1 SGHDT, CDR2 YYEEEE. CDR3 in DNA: TGTGCCAGCAGCCAGATCGACAGGAATGAAAAACTGTTTTTT. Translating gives CASSQIDRNEKLFF.

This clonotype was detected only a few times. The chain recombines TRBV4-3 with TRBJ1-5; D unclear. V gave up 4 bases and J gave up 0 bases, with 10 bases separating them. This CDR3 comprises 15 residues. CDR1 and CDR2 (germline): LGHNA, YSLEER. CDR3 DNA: TGCGCCAGCAGCCGGACCCTTTATAGCAATCAGCCCCAGCATTTT. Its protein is CASSRTLYSNQPQHF.

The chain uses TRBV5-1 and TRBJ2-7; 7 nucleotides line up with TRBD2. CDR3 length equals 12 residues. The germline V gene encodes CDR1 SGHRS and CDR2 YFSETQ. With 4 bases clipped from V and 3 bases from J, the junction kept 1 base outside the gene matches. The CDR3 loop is CASSGGGYEQYF. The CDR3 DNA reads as TGCGCCAGCAGCGGGGGGGGCTACGAGCAGTACTTC.

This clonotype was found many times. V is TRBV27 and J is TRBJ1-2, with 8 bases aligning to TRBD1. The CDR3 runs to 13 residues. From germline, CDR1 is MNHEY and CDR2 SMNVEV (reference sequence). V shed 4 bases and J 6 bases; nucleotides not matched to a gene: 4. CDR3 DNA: TGTGCCAGCAGTTCAACAGGGGGAAATGGCTACACCTTC. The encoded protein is CASSSTGGNGYTF.

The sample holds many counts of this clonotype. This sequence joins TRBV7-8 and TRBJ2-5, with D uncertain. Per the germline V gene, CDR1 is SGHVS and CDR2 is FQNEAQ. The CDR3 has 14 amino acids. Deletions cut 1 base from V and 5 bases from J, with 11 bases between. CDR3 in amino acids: CASSLVNNLETQYF. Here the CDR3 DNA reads TGTGCCAGCAGCTTAGTTAACAACCTCGAGACCCAGTACTTC.

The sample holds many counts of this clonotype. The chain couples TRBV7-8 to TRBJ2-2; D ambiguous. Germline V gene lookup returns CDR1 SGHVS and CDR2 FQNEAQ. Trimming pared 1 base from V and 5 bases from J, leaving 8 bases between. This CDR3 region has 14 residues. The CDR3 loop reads CASSLDGPTGELFF. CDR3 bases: TGTGCCAGCAGCTTAGATGGACCGACCGGGGAGCTGTTTTTT.

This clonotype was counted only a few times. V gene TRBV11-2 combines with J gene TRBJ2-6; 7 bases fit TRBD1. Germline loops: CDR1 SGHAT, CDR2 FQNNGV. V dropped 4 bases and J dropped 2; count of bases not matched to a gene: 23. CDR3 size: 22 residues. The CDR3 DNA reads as TGTGCCAGCAGCTCGATTACTCGGGACAGCGGACATGGTGTTCCTGGGGCCAACGTCCTGACTTTC. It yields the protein CASSSITRDSGHGVPGANVLTF.